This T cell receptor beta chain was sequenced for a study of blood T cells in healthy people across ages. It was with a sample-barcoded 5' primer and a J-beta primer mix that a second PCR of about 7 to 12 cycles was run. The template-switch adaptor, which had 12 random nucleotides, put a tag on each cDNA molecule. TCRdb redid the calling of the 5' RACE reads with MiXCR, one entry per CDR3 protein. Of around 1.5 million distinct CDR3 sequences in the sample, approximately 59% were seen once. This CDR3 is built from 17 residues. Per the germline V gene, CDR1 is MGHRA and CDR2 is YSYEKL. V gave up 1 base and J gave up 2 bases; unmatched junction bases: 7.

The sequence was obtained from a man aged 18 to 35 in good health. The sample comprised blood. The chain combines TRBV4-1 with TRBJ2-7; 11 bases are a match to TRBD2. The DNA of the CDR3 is TGCGCCAGCAGCCAAGTATTGGGGACTAGCGGACCCTACGAGCAGTACTTC. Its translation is CASSQVLGTSGPYEQYF.